This record covers a single T cell receptor beta chain. Its specificity is not known. The source of the sample is a study of blood T cells in healthy people across ages. Overall study findings and caveats: Using unsorted PBMCs precluded a conclusive naive versus antigen-experienced comparison. Diversity was higher, and naive CD4+ cells more numerous, in long-lived donors than in aged donors.

The authors ran a second PCR of roughly 6 to 12 cycles using a sample-barcoded 5' primer and a J-beta primer mix. MiXCR, applied by TCRdb to the 5' RACE reads, yields one record per CDR3 protein. Here the sample spans some 1,800,000 distinct CDR3 sequences, around 40% being singletons. The donors, healthy Caucasians from Russia, were aged roughly 6 to 90. Germline V gives CDR1 DFQATT, CDR2 SNEGSKA (reference sequence). This CDR3 region has 13 residues. V lost 5 bases, J lost 3 bases, and 11 bases lay in between. The sample consisted of blood. V is TRBV20-1 and J is TRBJ1-5, with D uncertain. The clonotype originates from a human donor in good health. Here the CDR3 reads CSAVVSYNQPQHF. CDR3 bases: TGCAGTGCTGTGGTGAGTTACAATCAGCCCCAGCATTTT.